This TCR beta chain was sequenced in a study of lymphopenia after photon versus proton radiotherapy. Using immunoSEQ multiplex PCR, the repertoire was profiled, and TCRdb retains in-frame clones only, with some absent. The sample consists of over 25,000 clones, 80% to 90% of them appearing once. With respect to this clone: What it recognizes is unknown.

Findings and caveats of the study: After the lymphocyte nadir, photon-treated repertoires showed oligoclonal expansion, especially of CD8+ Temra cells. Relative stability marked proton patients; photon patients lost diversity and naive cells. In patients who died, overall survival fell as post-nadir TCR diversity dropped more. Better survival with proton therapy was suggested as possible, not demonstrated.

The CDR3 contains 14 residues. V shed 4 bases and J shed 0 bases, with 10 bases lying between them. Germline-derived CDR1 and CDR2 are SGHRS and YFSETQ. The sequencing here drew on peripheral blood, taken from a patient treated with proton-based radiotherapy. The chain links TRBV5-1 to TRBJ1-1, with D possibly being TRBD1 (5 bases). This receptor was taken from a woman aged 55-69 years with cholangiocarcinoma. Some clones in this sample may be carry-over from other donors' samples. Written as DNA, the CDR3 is TGCGCCAGCAGCGACCAGGGCTTGAACACTGAAGCTTTCTTT. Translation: CASSDQGLNTEAFF.